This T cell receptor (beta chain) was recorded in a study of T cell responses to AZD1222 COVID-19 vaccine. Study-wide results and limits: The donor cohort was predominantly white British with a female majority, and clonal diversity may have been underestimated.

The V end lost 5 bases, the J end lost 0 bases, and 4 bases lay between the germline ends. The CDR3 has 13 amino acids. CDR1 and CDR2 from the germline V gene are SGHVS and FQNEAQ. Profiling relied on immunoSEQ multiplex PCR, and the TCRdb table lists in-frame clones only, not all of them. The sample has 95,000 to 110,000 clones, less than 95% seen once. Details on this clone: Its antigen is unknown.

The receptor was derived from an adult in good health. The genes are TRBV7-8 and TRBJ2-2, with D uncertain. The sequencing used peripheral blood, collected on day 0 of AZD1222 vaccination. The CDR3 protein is CASSRTNTGELFF. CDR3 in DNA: TGTGCCAGCAGCCGCACGAACACCGGGGAGCTGTTTTTT.